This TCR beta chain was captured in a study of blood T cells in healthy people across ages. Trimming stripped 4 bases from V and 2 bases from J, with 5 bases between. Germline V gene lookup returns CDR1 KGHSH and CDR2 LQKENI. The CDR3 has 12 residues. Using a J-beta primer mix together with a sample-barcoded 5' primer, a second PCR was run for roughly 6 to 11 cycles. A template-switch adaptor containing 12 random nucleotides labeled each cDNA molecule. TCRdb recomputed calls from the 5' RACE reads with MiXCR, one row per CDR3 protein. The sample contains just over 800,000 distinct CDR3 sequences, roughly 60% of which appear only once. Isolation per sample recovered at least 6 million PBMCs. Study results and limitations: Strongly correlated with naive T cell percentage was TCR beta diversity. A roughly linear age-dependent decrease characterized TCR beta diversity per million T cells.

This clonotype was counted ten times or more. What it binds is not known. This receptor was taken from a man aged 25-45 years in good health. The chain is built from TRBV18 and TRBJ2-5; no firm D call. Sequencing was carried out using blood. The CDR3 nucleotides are TGTGCCAGCTCACTATTACAAGAGACCCAGTACTTC. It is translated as CASSLLQETQYF.